These 16 T cell receptor beta chains were all obtained from the same sample, sequenced in a study of T cells in Graves' hyperthyroidism and ophthalmopathy. The investigators amplified TCR beta CDR3 regions from RNA transcripts. Researchers ran a first-round RT-PCR on the TCR CDR3 using the HTBI primer set. TCRdb processed the multiplex PCR reads anew with MiXCR; each CDR3 protein has one entry. The table shows around 250,000 distinct CDR3 sequences, with almost 25% occurring only once. Material: blood. All receptors come from a middle-aged woman with Graves' ophthalmopathy.

Ten or more counts support this clonotype. The chain is built from TRBV6-2 or TRBV6-3 and TRBJ1-1; D is uncertain. The CDR3 has 15 amino acids. Germline CDR1 MNHEY, CDR2 SVGEGT. V was trimmed by 2 bases and J by 1 base, leaving 11 bases between them. CDR3 residues: CASSYAPGKNTEAFF. CDR3 sequence (DNA): TGTGCCAGCAGTTACGCCCCCGGAAAGAACACTGAAGCTTTCTTT.

The sample holds many counts of this clonotype. V and J are TRBV27 and TRBJ2-5; TRBD1 agrees at 10 bases. V lost 8 bases and J lost 5; bases outside the gene matches: 14. Germline V gene lookup returns CDR1 MNHEY and CDR2 SMNVEV (reference sequence). The CDR3 totals 16 residues. The CDR3, as DNA: TGTGCCAGCCGTCGCTTGGGGACAGGGGTTCGGGAGACCCAGTACTTC. Translation: CASRRLGTGVRETQYF.

This clonotype was recorded many times. The chain combines TRBV6-5 with TRBJ2-5; perhaps D is TRBD1 or TRBD2 (7 bases each). This CDR3 spans 15 amino acids. Per germline, CDR1 MNHEY and CDR2 SVGAGI. V was clipped by 6 bases and J by 7 bases, with 21 bases between them. The CDR3 DNA reads as TGTGCCAGCAGCAGGGGGGGGAGACTGGGATGGACCCAGTACTTC. It is translated as CASSRGGRLGWTQYF.

This clonotype was counted at least ten times. The genes are TRBV28 and TRBJ2-2; D gene uncertain. Trimming cost V 2 bases and J 4 bases, with 5 bases left between them. Looked up from germline, CDR1 is MDHEN and CDR2 is SYDVKM. This CDR3 contains 13 residues. In DNA form, the CDR3 reads TGTGCCAGCAGTTTAGTCGGCACCGGGGAGCTGTTTTTT. Amino acid sequence: CASSLVGTGELFF.

This clonotype was observed at least ten times. The chain employs TRBV29-1 and TRBJ2-7; 11 bases agree with TRBD1. This CDR3 has 17 residues. Germline V lookup: CDR1 SQVTM, CDR2 ANQGSEA. Trimming removed 1 base from V and 3 bases from J; junction bases left unmatched: 11. CDR3 DNA: TGCAGCGTTGAAGCGAAGACCGGGACAGGGGGTGTCTACGAGCAGTACTTC. Translated, it gives CSVEAKTGTGGVYEQYF.

This clonotype was picked up many times. The rearrangement uses TRBV5-1 and TRBJ2-7; 7 positions match TRBD1. The CDR3 has 16 residues. Germline CDR1 SGHRS, CDR2 YFSETQ. V lost 0 bases, J lost 4 bases, and 10 bases stayed unmatched. The CDR3 protein is CASSLGFGGQHYEQYF. The CDR3 coding sequence is TGCGCCAGCAGCTTGGGATTTGGGGGACAGCATTACGAGCAGTACTTC.

This clonotype was counted only a few times. The J gene is TRBJ2-7, the V gene TRBV6-2 or TRBV6-3, with D hard to call. Trimming removed 1 base at V and 4 bases at J, with 8 bases between. The CDR3 has 13 residues. Germline V gene sequence: CDR1 MNHEY, CDR2 SVGEGT. CDR3 coding DNA: TGTGCCAGCAGTTACTACAGTCAATACGAGCAGTACTTC. It yields the protein CASSYYSQYEQYF.

This clonotype was found many times. The chain joins TRBV27 to TRBJ1-3; a weak D match, TRBD1 (5 bases). CDR3 size: 11 residues. With 10 bases removed from V and 4 bases from J, the gap between germline ends came to 8 bases. The germline V gene encodes CDR1 MNHEY and CDR2 SMNVEV (reference sequence). The CDR3 is CATWGGNTIYF. In DNA form, the CDR3 reads TGTGCCACGTGGGGGGGAAACACCATATATTTT.

The chain couples TRBV12-3 or TRBV12-4 to TRBJ1-1; possibly TRBD1 for D (6 bases). V gave up 3 bases and J gave up 8 bases, with 13 bases separating them. The CDR3 has 13 amino acids. The CDR3 DNA sequence: TGTGCCAGCAGTTTTGAAGGGGGAAGGGAAGCTTTCTTT. Translating it yields CASSFEGGREAFF.

This clonotype has ten or more counts. This chain connects TRBV10-3 to TRBJ1-1; 7 bases line up with TRBD1. Per germline, CDR1 ENHRY and CDR2 SYGVKD. With V trimmed by 4 bases and J by 7 bases, 3 bases remained unmatched. This CDR3 has 12 amino acids. Here the CDR3 reads CAISVTGDEAFF. DNA of the CDR3: TGTGCCATCAGTGTTACAGGGGATGAAGCTTTCTTT.

This clonotype has ten or more counts. The gene calls are TRBV28 and TRBJ1-3; the D is unclear. CDR1 and CDR2 (germline): MDHEN, SYDVKM. The germline V and J ends were trimmed by 6 bases and 4 bases, with 13 bases remaining between them. There are 14 residues in the CDR3. CDR3 sequence: CASSPRVSGNTIYF. The CDR3, as DNA: TGTGCCAGCAGCCCGAGGGTTTCGGGAAACACCATATATTTT.

There are many counts of this clonotype. V gene TRBV20-1 combines with J gene TRBJ2-5; a possible D gene is TRBD2 (6 bases). Trimming took off 1 base at V and 2 bases at J, with 8 bases between the two ends. Germline values: CDR1 DFQATT, CDR2 SNEGSKA (reference sequence). CDR3 length: 13 residues. The chain's CDR3 is CSARVAGQETQYF. For the CDR3, the DNA is TGCAGTGCTAGAGTCGCGGGGCAAGAGACCCAGTACTTC.

This clonotype was picked up many times. The J gene is TRBJ2-4, the V gene TRBV29-1; the D gene is possibly TRBD2 (6 bases). Germline values: CDR1 SQVTM, CDR2 ANQGSEA. CDR3 length equals 12 residues. The V end lost 4 bases, the J end lost 8 bases, and 12 bases lay between the germline ends. This CDR3 reads CSVVYWGDIQYF. As DNA, the CDR3 is TGCAGCGTTGTGTACTGGGGGGACATTCAGTACTTC. Looking up the rest from reference TRBV29-1 and TRBJ2-4 gives the full variable domain: SAVISQKPSRDICQRGTSLTIQCQVDSQVTMMFWYRQQPGQSLTLIATANQGSEATYESGFVIDKFPISRPNLTFSTLTVSNMSPEDSSIYLCSVVYWGDIQYFGAGTRLSVL.

Many counts were recorded for this clonotype. The chain recombines TRBV4-1 with TRBJ2-7; TRBD1 matches at 10 bases. CDR1 and CDR2 (germline): MGHRA, YSYEKL. The V and J ends lost 2 bases and 6 bases, in that order; junction bases with no gene match: 13. The CDR3 runs to 17 residues. The CDR3, as DNA: TGCGCCAGCAGCCAAATTACAGGGGGACAGGGGTGGGGCGAGCAGTACTTC. Translation: CASSQITGGQGWGEQYF.

The count of this clonotype is one. The junction differs from germline at one of its ends, possibly a read error. The V gene is TRBV20-1, the J gene TRBJ1-3; D is ambiguous. The CDR3 runs 12 residues. The germline V gene has CDR1 DFQATT and CDR2 SNEGSKA (reference sequence). In DNA, the CDR3 is TGCAGCGCTATGGGTATCGGAAACACCATATATTTT. It encodes CSAMGIGNTIYF.

This clonotype was picked up many times. The chain is built from TRBV4-2 and TRBJ1-1; D gene uncertain. V shed 0 bases and J shed 5 bases, with 1 base lying between them. Germline CDR1 LGHNA, CDR2 YNFKEQ. The CDR3 length is 11 residues. CDR3 amino acids: CASSQETEAFF. The CDR3 DNA sequence: TGTGCCAGCAGCCAAGAGACTGAAGCTTTCTTT.